Following are 10 T cell receptor beta chains from one sample sequenced in a study of cytomegalovirus exposure and HLA in healthy donors. 13 Jbeta primers and 60 Vbeta primers were used for the PCR. TCRdb's table, derived via immunoSEQ multiplex PCR, lists solely in-frame clones and lacks some. Here the sample spans about 97,000 clones, around three quarters being singletons. The sequencing input was PBMCs. Receptors originate from a male donor in good health and CMV-seropositive.

V and J are TRBV7-2 and TRBJ2-3, with D possibly matching TRBD2 (6 bases). The V and J ends lost 3 bases and 0 bases respectively, with 19 bases between them. CDR3 length: 18 amino acids. Germline CDR1 SGHTA, CDR2 FQGNSA. CDR3 protein: CASSLRGAGRVSTDTQYF. The CDR3 DNA sequence: TGTGCCAGCAGCTTGCGGGGCGCAGGCCGGGTAAGCACAGATACGCAGTATTTT.

CDR3 protein: CASSVGAIQNEKLFF. CDR3 nucleotides: TGTGCCAGCAGCGTAGGGGCAATCCAAAATGAAAAACTGTTTTTT. The rearrangement uses TRBV9 and TRBJ1-4; D is unresolved. The germline V gene has CDR1 SGDLS and CDR2 YYNGEE. Trimming cost V 0 bases and J 5 bases, with 11 bases left between them. There are 15 residues in the CDR3.

The CDR3 bases are TGTGCCGGGACTAGCGGGGGGGTCACAGATACGCAGTATTTT. Translation gives CAGTSGGVTDTQYF. The chain uses TRBV30 and TRBJ2-3; 16 bases are shared with TRBD2. Germline lookup yields CDR1 GTSNPN and CDR2 SVGIG (reference sequence). The CDR3 consists of 14 residues. The J segment lost 2 bases and the V segment lost 8 bases, leaving 1 base of the junction unmatched.

CDR3 nucleotide sequence: TGTGCCAGCAGCTTACGACAGGGTGGGGAAAAACTGTTTTTT. Translating it yields CASSLRQGGEKLFF. This chain links TRBV7-9 with TRBJ1-4; 7 bases map to TRBD1. CDR1 is SEHNR and CDR2 is FQNEAQ in the germline V gene (reference sequence). V gave up 2 bases and J gave up 8 bases; unmatched junction bases: 5. The CDR3 has 14 residues.

The rearrangement links TRBV19 to TRBJ1-2, with D unclear. This CDR3 region has 14 residues. V was clipped by 0 bases and J by 8 bases, with 13 bases between them. Germline V lookup: CDR1 LNHDA, CDR2 SQIVND (reference sequence). Written as DNA, the CDR3 is TGTGCCAGTAGTATAGATCGGCCGGCGGGGGGCTACACCTTC. This codes for CASSIDRPAGGYTF.

The rearrangement joins TRBV5-1 to TRBJ2-2; 8 nucleotides match TRBD2. The trim removed 1 base at V and 5 bases at J, leaving 7 bases unmatched. The CDR3 runs 16 residues. The germline V gene encodes CDR1 SGHRS and CDR2 YFSETQ. This CDR3 is CASSLIGGARTGELFF. The CDR3 nucleotides read TGCGCCAGCAGCTTGATCGGGGGGGCTAGAACCGGGGAGCTGTTTTTT.

A single count supports this clone. The chain combines TRBV5-6 with TRBJ2-2; 7 positions match TRBD1. Germline trimming cut 4 bases from V and 0 bases from J; bases unmatched to any gene: 6. Germline V gives CDR1 SGHDT, CDR2 YYEEEE. The CDR3 is 16 residues long. This CDR3 is CASSPAGTANTGELFF. The CDR3 coding sequence is TGTGCCAGCAGCCCGGCCGGGACAGCGAACACCGGGGAGCTGTTTTTT.

The rearrangement joins TRBV13 to TRBJ2-1, with a tentative D call TRBD2 (5 bases). Germline V lookup: CDR1 PRHDT, CDR2 FYEKMQ (reference sequence). The CDR3 sequence is 16 residues long. V was trimmed by 3 bases and J by 7 bases, leaving 19 bases between them. The CDR3 nucleotides are TGTGCCAGCAGCTTCCCCCCGGGCCGGGGTGGGAATGAGCAGTTCTTC. It encodes CASSFPPGRGGNEQFF.

The gene calls are TRBV7-9 and TRBJ1-4, with D perhaps matching TRBD1 (6 bases). The CDR3 spans 14 residues. Trimming removed 2 bases at V and 5 bases at J, with 9 bases between. The V gene's germline CDR1 is SEHNR and CDR2 FQNEAQ (reference sequence). The CDR3 loop reads CASSLKQGNEKLFF. The CDR3 DNA reads as TGTGCCAGCAGCTTAAAACAGGGAAATGAAAAACTGTTTTTT.

The chain joins TRBV5-1 to TRBJ1-6; D perhaps matches TRBD1 (5 bases). Germline CDR1 and CDR2: SGHRS and YFSETQ. CDR3 length: 16 amino acids. Trimming removed 0 bases at V and 5 bases at J, with 12 bases between. CDR3 DNA sequence: TGCGCCAGCAGCTTGGCAGGGCCTGAGAATAATTCACCCCTCCACTTT. Protein: CASSLAGPENNSPLHF.